This T cell receptor (beta chain) was recovered during a study of blood T cell repertoires in COVID-19. Study as a whole: Sources were T cells, B-cell-depleted T cells, or PBMCs; the material itself was cDNA or gDNA.

This clone was observed a single time. In the original workflow: It was from reference gene primer amplification that nucleated cell counts were estimated. TCRdb's table, derived via immunoSEQ multiplex PCR, lists solely in-frame clones and lacks some. The DNA gave D and trimming, while V, J and clone size come from that table. This table has 150,000 to 200,000 clones, roughly 90% appearing once. There are 17 residues in the CDR3. The V and J ends lost 2 bases and 6 bases, in that order; junction bases with no gene match: 12. CDR1 is MNHEY and CDR2 is SVGEGT in the germline V gene. The receptor was isolated from a man aged 60 to 69 with active or convalescent COVID-19. Sample: peripheral blood. J is TRBJ1-5 and V is TRBV6-2 or TRBV6-3; 8 nucleotides agree with TRBD1. This chain's CDR3 is CASSYGVWTGLFQPQHF. CDR3 sequence (DNA): TGTGCCAGCAGTTACGGTGTGTGGACAGGGCTGTTTCAGCCCCAGCATTTT.